This T cell receptor beta chain was recovered during a study of beta chain features in type 1 diabetes. One heparinised draw, averaging around 120 mL, was taken per donor. Sorting based on CD45RO/CCR7/CD25/CD127/CD95/CD27 separated CD4+ naive, central memory, regulatory and stem cell-like memory cells. Each sorted fraction was over 95% pure. This clone appeared many times. Sequenced material consisted of expressed TCRB transcripts (all of the isolated RNA was reverse transcribed). Deep immunoSEQ sequencing covered naive, central memory and regulatory T cell samples. Here immunoSEQ multiplex PCR was the method, and the copy in TCRdb shows in-frame clones only, minus some. The sample consists of under 250,000 clones, roughly a tenth of them appearing once. Germline loops: CDR1 SGHRS, CDR2 YFSETQ. J gave up 4 bases and V 2 bases, and 4 bases lay outside the gene matches. The CDR3 loop spans 15 amino acids.

The sequencing sample was made of central memory CD4+ T cells from blood. This clonotype was sampled from a man aged 18 to 35 in good health. The gene calls are TRBV5-1 and TRBJ2-1, with TRBD1 matching over 9 bases. The CDR3 nucleotides read TGCGCCAGCAGCTTACAGGGGGCTGCGTACAATGAGCAGTTCTTC. It is translated as CASSLQGAAYNEQFF. Using reference TRBV5-1 and TRBJ2-1 for the parts outside the CDR3, the full variable domain is KAGVTQTPRYLIKTRGQQVTLSCSPISGHRSVSWYQQTPGQGLQFLFEYFSETQRNKGNFPGRFSGRQFSNSRSEMNVSTLELGDSALYLCASSLQGAAYNEQFFGPGTRLTVL.